The next 28 T cell receptor beta chains were all read from a single sample in a study of monozygotic twins with inflammatory bowel disease. Reprocessing the 5' RACE reads, TCRdb reports a single entry for every CDR3 protein and omits DNA. Its table records under 350,000 distinct CDR3 sequences. The sample consisted of blood. These receptors all stem from a human donor with ulcerative colitis or Crohn's disease, or a healthy co-twin of an affected twin (not recorded which).

This chain uses TRBV5-1 with TRBJ2-7; TCRdb lists TRBD1, though no DNA is available to test this call. Germline V gene data show CDR1 as SGHRS and CDR2 as YFSETQ. The CDR3 runs 16 residues. This CDR3 is CASSLDGTGGSSEQYF.

The chain uses TRBV20-1 and TRBJ2-5; lacking DNA, the TRBD1 call made by TCRdb goes unchecked. This CDR3 region has 12 residues. Per the germline V gene, CDR1 is DFQATT and CDR2 is SNEGSKA (reference sequence). Here the CDR3 reads CRPGTGVETQYF.

The rearrangement joins TRBV6-5 to TRBJ2-5; as DNA is missing, the TRBD1 call by TCRdb cannot be tested. Germline CDR1 and CDR2: MNHEY and SVGAGI. The CDR3 loop spans 14 amino acids. The CDR3 loop is CASSYGGRQETQYF.

The chain recombines TRBV12-3 or TRBV12-4 with TRBJ2-1; TCRdb's D call, TRBD1, is unchecked because there is no DNA. The CDR3 covers 15 residues. This chain's CDR3 is CASSLGWGQYNEQFF.

The chain carries TRBV24-1 and TRBJ2-3; absent DNA, TCRdb's TRBD2 call cannot be checked. The CDR3 length is 14 residues. Germline assignment: CDR1 KGHDR and CDR2 SFDVKD. The CDR3 loop reads CVMPEREDTDTQYF.

The J gene is TRBJ2-4, the V gene TRBV5-4; with no DNA, the TCRdb D assignment of TRBD1 cannot be verified. The CDR3 is made up of 14 amino acids. The V gene's germline CDR1 is SGHNT and CDR2 YYREEE (reference sequence). CDR3 region: CASSPYRGQDIQYF.

The V and J genes are TRBV24-1 and TRBJ2-1. Per germline, CDR1 KGHDR and CDR2 SFDVKD. This CDR3 spans 14 amino acids. This CDR3 reads CATSDLARSYEQFF.

The gene calls are TRBV20-1 and TRBJ1-2. The CDR3 runs 14 residues. Germline V lookup: CDR1 DFQATT, CDR2 SNEGSKA (reference sequence). The CDR3 sequence is CSARDGTQSYGYTF.

The CDR3 region is CSAWTSGFYEQYF. The rearrangement uses TRBV20-1 and TRBJ2-7; absent DNA, TCRdb's TRBD2 call cannot be checked. Germline values: CDR1 DFQATT, CDR2 SNEGSKA (reference sequence). The CDR3 is made up of 13 amino acids.

The chain has TRBV29-1 and TRBJ2-2; no DNA is available, so the TRBD1 call from TCRdb remains unchecked. Germline V CDR1 and CDR2: SQVTM, ANQGSEA. The CDR3 spans 13 residues. CDR3 sequence reads: CSVGNRGIGELFF.

This chain links TRBV2 with TRBJ1-4. This CDR3 has 13 amino acids. The V gene's germline CDR1 is SNHLY and CDR2 FYNNEI. The CDR3 sequence is CASIRDFNEKLFF.

This chain connects TRBV6-2 or TRBV6-3 to TRBJ2-1; TCRdb proposes TRBD1, but this gene call is untestable without DNA. This CDR3 has 14 amino acids. Germline-derived CDR1 and CDR2 are MNHEY and SVGEGT. CDR3 sequence: CASGTGSSLNEQFF.

J is TRBJ2-3 and V is TRBV5-1; TCRdb's assignment of TRBD2 cannot be checked, as there is no DNA. Germline-derived CDR1 and CDR2 are SGHRS and YFSETQ. The CDR3 totals 13 residues. CDR3 sequence: CASSNGPSGTQYF.

The chain links TRBV5-5 to TRBJ2-7; TCRdb proposes TRBD2, but this gene call is untestable without DNA. CDR1 SGHKS and CDR2 YYEKEE come from the germline V gene (reference sequence). This CDR3 has 15 amino acids. The CDR3: CASSLGGGKPLEQYF. The full variable domain, rest sourced from reference TRBV5-5 and TRBJ2-7, is DAGVTQSPTHLIKTRGQQVTLRCSPISGHKSVSWYQQVLGQGPQFIFQYYEKEERGRGNFPDRFSARQFPNYSSELNVNALLLGDSALYLCASSLGGGKPLEQYFGPGTRLTVT.

The V call is TRBV5-1, the J call TRBJ2-7; TCRdb's D gene call, TRBD1, goes unchecked for lack of DNA. There are 12 residues in the CDR3. The germline gives CDR1 SGHRS, CDR2 YFSETQ. The CDR3 region is CASSWTGPEQYF.

The genes are TRBV7-2 and TRBJ1-6. The germline V gene has CDR1 SGHTA and CDR2 FQGNSA. The CDR3 covers 15 residues. The CDR3 loop is CASSSDGGGNSPLHF.

The chain uses TRBV3-1 and TRBJ2-1; TCRdb reports TRBD2, a call that lacks DNA to check it against. The CDR3 totals 16 residues. Germline assignment: CDR1 LGHDT and CDR2 YNNKEL (reference sequence). The CDR3 protein is CASSQETGTSIDEQFF.

This chain links TRBV27 with TRBJ2-1. Germline CDR1 reads MNHEY; CDR2 reads SMNVEV (reference sequence). The CDR3 spans 15 residues. CDR3 protein: CASSFDRSDYNEQFF.

The V gene is TRBV5-4, the J gene TRBJ2-7; TCRdb calls TRBD1, which cannot be checked without DNA. Germline loops: CDR1 SGHNT, CDR2 YYREEE (reference sequence). CDR3 length: 12 amino acids. CDR3 residues: CPSSTGTYEQYF. Variable domain in full (rest from reference TRBV5-4 and TRBJ2-7): ETGVTQSPTHLIKTRGQQVTLRCSSQSGHNTVSWYQQALGQGPQFIFQYYREEENGRGNFPPRFSGLQFPNYSSELNVNALELDDSALYLCPSSTGTYEQYFGPGTRLTVT.

The chain carries TRBV7-2 and TRBJ2-5; TCRdb lists TRBD1, though no DNA is available to test this call. Germline V CDR1 and CDR2: SGHTA, FQGNSA. The CDR3 has 11 residues. CDR3 amino acids: CASKGAETQYF. The full variable domain, completed using reference TRBV7-2 and TRBJ2-5, is GAGVSQSPSNKVTEKGKDVELRCDPISGHTALYWYRQSLGQGLEFLIYFQGNSAPDKSGLPSDRFSAERTGGSVSTLTIQRTQQEDSAVYLCASKGAETQYFGPGTRLLVL.

The chain recombines TRBV6-5 with TRBJ1-5; checking the TCRdb D call of TRBD1 is not possible without DNA. Germline assignment: CDR1 MNHEY and CDR2 SVGAGI. This CDR3 is built from 19 residues. Here the CDR3 reads CASSYQRPRDRYSNQPQHF.

The V and J genes are TRBV20-1 and TRBJ2-5; the TCRdb call, TRBD2, lacks DNA for checking. Germline loops: CDR1 DFQATT, CDR2 SNEGSKA (reference sequence). The CDR3 length is 14 residues. The CDR3: CSARELGLRETQYF.

The rearrangement uses TRBV4-2 and TRBJ1-1; TCRdb names TRBD1, which stays unverified in the absence of DNA. Germline CDR1 is LGHNA and CDR2 is YNFKEQ. The CDR3 is made up of 15 amino acids. The CDR3 here is CASSQGAGGNTEAFF.

This sequence joins TRBV10-3 and TRBJ2-7; no DNA is available, so the TRBD1 call from TCRdb remains unchecked. The CDR3 covers 17 residues. Germline V gene data show CDR1 as ENHRY and CDR2 as SYGVKD. The CDR3 protein is CAISESTGTGGLYEQYF.

J is TRBJ1-2 and V is TRBV7-2. Per germline, CDR1 SGHTA and CDR2 FQGNSA. The CDR3 extends over 12 amino acids. The CDR3 reads CASSLQGNGYTF.

The chain joins TRBV12-3 or TRBV12-4 to TRBJ2-3; absent DNA, TCRdb's TRBD1 call cannot be checked. The CDR3 has 13 residues. CDR3 protein: CASNNRDADTQYF.

The rearrangement joins TRBV5-1 to TRBJ2-3; TCRdb indicates TRBD2, and absent DNA this call remains unverified. This CDR3 has 16 residues. Per the germline V gene, CDR1 is SGHRS and CDR2 is YFSETQ. This CDR3 reads CASSSLGSGATDTQYF.

The rearrangement links TRBV7-2 to TRBJ1-3. Germline CDR1 is SGHTA and CDR2 is FQGNSA. The CDR3 has 15 amino acids. CDR3 sequence reads: CASSIQGLSGNTIYF.